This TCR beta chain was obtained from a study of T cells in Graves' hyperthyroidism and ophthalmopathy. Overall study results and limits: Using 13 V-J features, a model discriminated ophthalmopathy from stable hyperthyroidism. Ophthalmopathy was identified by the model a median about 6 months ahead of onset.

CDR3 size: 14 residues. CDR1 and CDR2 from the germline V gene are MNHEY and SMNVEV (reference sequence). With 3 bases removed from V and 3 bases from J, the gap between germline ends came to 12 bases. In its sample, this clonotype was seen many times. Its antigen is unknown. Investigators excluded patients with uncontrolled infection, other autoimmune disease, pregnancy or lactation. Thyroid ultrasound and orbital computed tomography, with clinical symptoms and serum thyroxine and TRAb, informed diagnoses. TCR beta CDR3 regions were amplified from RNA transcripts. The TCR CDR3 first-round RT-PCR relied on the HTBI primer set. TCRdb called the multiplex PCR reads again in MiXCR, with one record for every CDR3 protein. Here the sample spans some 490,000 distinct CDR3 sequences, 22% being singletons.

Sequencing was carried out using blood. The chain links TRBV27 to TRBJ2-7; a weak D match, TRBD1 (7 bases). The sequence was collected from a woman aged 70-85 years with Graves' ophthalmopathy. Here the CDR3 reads CASSFYQGGYEQYF. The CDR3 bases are TGTGCCAGCAGTTTTTATCAGGGGGGCTACGAGCAGTACTTC.